Listed below are T cell receptor beta chains from one sample, sequenced in a study of blood T cell repertoires in COVID-19. Assay: immunoSEQ multiplex PCR; the TCRdb copy retains only in-frame clones and omits some. The table lists 270,000 or so clones, roughly 85% of them singletons. Sequencing was performed on peripheral blood. These TCRs come from a woman in her 50s who had recovered from COVID-19. CDR3s include the opening cysteine and the closing phenylalanine or tryptophan. A D gene is named only where the DNA matches it firmly.

TRBJ1-2,.,TRBV3-1/TRBV3-2,CAVGAGENGYTF
TRBJ2-3,.,TRBV28,CASSLFSQDNTQYF
TRBJ1-1,TRBD1,TRBV28,CASITGGQGYTEAFF
TRBJ1-4,.,TRBV5-5,CASSLVGQAATNEKLFF
TRBJ2-1,.,TRBV5-8,CASSLAVSSYNEQFF
TRBJ2-1,TRBD1,TRBV5-1,CASSLAGTVGYNEQFF
TRBJ2-2,TRBD2,TRBV19,CASSPHPAGAGELFF
TRBJ2-7,TRBD2,TRBV5-6,CASSLELAGTSEQYF
TRBJ1-5,TRBD1,TRBV4-2,CASSQDGRQGAYQPQHF
TRBJ2-7,TRBD2,TRBV5-1,CASSSSPAASGGVREQYF